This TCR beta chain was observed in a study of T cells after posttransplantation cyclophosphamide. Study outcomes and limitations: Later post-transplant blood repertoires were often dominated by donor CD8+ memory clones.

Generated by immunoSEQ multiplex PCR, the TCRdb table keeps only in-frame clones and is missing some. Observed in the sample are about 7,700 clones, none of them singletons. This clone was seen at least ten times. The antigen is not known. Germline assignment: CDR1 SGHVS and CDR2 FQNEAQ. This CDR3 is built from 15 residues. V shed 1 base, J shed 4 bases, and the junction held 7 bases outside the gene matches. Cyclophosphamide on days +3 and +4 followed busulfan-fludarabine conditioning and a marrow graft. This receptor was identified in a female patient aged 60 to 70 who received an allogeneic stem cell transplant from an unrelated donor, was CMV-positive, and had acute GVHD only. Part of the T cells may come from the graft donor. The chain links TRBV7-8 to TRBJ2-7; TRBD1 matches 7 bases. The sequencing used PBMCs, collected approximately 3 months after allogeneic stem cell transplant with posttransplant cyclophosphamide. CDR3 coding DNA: TGTGCCAGCAGCTTAGGGGGGACAGACGCATACGAGCAGTACTTC. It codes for CASSLGGTDAYEQYF. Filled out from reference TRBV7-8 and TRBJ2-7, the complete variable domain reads GAGVSQSPRYKVAKRGQDVALRCDPISGHVSLFWYQQALGQGPEFLTYFQNEAQLDKSGLPSDRFFAERPEGSVSTLKIQRTQQEDSAVYLCASSLGGTDAYEQYFGPGTRLTVT.